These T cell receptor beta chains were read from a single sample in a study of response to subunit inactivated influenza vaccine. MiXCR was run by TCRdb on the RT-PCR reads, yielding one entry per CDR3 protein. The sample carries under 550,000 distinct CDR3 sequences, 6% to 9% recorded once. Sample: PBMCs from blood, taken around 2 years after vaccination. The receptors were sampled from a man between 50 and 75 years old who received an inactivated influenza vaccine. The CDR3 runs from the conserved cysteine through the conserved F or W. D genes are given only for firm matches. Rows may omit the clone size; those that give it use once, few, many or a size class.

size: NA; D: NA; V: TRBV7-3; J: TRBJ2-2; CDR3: CASSLNNGGELFF; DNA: TGTGCCAGCAGCTTAAATAACGGCGGGGAGCTGTTTTTT
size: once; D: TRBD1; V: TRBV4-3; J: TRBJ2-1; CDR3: CASSQDLTGAWNEQFF; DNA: TGCGCCAGCAGCCAAGACCTGACAGGGGCCTGGAATGAGCAGTTCTTC
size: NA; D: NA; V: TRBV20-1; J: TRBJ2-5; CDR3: CSARSTAKETQYF; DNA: TGCAGTGCTAGATCAACTGCCAAGGAGACCCAGTACTTC
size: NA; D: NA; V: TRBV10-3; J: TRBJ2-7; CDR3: CAISRDPENYEQYF; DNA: TGTGCCATCAGCCGGGACCCGGAAAACTACGAGCAGTACTTC
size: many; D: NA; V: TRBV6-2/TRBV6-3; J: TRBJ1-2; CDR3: CASGYGYTF; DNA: TGTGCCAGCGGTTATGGCTACACCTTC
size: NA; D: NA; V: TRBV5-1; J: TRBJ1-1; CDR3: CASSLEGPGAGAFF; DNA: TGCGCCAGCAGCTTGGAGGGACCAGGAGCTGGAGCTTTCTTT
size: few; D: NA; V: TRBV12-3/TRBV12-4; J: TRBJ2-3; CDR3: CASSLDGKSTDTQYF; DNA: TGTGCCAGCAGTTTGGACGGGAAGTCCACAGATACGCAGTATTTT
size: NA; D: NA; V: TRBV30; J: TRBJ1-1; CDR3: CAWTGVTDEAFF; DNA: TGTGCCTGGACCGGGGTCACTGACGAAGCTTTCTTT
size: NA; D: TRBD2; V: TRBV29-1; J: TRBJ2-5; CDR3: CSVEEDGGLAEETQYF; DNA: TGCAGCGTTGAAGAAGACGGAGGACTAGCGGAAGAGACCCAGTACTTC
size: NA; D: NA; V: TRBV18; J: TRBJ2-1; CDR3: CASSPGRAGEDYNEQFF; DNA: TGTGCCAGCTCACCAGGGAGGGCAGGGGAAGACTACAATGAGCAGTTCTTC
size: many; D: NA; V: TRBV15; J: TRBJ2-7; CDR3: CATSRDVGEQYF; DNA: TGTGCCACCAGCAGAGATGTGGGCGAGCAGTACTTC
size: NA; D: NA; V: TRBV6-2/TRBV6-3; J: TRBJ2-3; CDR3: CASSYPRQVPEDTQYF; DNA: TGTGCCAGCAGTTACCCTAGACAGGTTCCTGAAGATACGCAGTATTTT
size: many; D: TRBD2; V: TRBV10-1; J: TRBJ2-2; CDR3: CASSSGENTGELFF; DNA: TGCGCCAGCAGTAGCGGGGAGAACACCGGGGAGCTGTTTTTT
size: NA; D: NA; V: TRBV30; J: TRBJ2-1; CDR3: CAWSPFSHEQFF; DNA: TGTGCCTGGAGTCCTTTCTCTCATGAGCAGTTCTTC
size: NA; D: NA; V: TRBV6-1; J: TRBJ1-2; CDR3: CASSFLTGYTF; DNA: TGTGCCAGCAGTTTTTTAACTGGCTACACCTTC
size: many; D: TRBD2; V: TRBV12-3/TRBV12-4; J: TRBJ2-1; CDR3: CASSFLAGLDEQFF; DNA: TGTGCCAGCAGTTTTCTAGCGGGCTTAGATGAGCAGTTCTTC
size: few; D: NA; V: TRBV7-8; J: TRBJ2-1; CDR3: CASSLARVVLYNEQFF; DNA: TGTGCCAGCAGCTTAGCGCGGGTGGTACTTTACAATGAGCAGTTCTTC
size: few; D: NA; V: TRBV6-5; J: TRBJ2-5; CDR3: CASSYGGRAVLETQYF; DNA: TGTGCCAGCAGTTACGGTGGCAGGGCCGTTTTGGAGACCCAGTACTTC
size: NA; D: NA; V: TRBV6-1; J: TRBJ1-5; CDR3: CASSTTRDQPQHF; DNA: TGTGCCAGCAGCACGACCCGGGATCAGCCCCAGCATTTT
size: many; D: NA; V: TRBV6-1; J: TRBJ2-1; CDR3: CASRQGLTYNEQFF; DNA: TGTGCCAGCAGACAGGGATTAACCTACAATGAGCAGTTCTTC
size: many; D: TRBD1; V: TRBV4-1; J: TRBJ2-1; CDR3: CASSQERVRDRGFSSYNEQFF; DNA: TGCGCCAGCAGCCAAGAAAGAGTTCGAGACAGGGGCTTTAGCTCCTACAATGAGCAGTTCTTC
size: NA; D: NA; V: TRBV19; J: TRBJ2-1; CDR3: CASKDPYNEQFF; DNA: TGTGCCAGCAAGGACCCATACAATGAGCAGTTCTTC
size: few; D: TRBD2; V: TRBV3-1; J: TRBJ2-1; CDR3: CASSRLGTSGEQFF; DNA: TGTGCCAGCAGCCGTCTCGGGACTAGCGGTGAACAGTTCTTC
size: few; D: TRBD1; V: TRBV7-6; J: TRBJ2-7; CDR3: CASSLAPGQGTEQYF; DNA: TGTGCCAGCAGCTTAGCGCCTGGACAGGGTACCGAGCAGTACTTC
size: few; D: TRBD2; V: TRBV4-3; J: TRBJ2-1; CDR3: CASSQSGGGNNEQFF; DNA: TGCGCCAGCAGCCAAAGTGGGGGGGGTAACAATGAGCAGTTCTTC
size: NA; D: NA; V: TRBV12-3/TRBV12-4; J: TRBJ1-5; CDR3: CASRKAVQPQHF; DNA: TGTGCCAGCAGGAAAGCGGTTCAGCCCCAGCATTTT
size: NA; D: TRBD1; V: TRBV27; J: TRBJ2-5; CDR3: CASSRKTGYGQETQYF; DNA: TGTGCCAGCAGTCGCAAGACAGGGTATGGGCAAGAGACCCAGTACTTC
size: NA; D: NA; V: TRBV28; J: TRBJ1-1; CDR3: CASTQGSEAFF; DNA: TGTGCCAGCACCCAAGGGAGCGAAGCTTTCTTT
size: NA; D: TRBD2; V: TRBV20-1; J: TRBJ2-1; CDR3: CSARNLGLAGGPVYNEQFF; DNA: TGCAGTGCTAGAAATTTGGGGCTAGCGGGAGGGCCGGTCTACAATGAGCAGTTCTTC
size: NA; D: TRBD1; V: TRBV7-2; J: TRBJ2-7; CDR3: CASADRGGGEQYF; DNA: TGTGCCAGCGCTGACAGGGGCGGAGGCGAGCAGTACTTC
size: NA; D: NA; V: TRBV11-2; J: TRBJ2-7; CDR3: CASRACGPRDSYEQYF; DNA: TGTGCCAGTAGGGCCTGTGGACCTAGGGATTCCTACGAGCAGTACTTC
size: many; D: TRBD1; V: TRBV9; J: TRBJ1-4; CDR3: CASSVGDSTANEKLFF; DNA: TGTGCCAGCAGCGTAGGGGACAGCACGGCTAATGAAAAACTGTTTTTT
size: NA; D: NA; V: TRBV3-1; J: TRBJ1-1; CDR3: CASSRWQGNTEAFF; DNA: TGTGCCAGCAGCCGCTGGCAGGGCAACACTGAAGCTTTCTTT
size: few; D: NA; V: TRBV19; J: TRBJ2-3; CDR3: CASSTRKADTQYF; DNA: TGTGCCAGTAGTACCCGGAAGGCAGATACGCAGTATTTT
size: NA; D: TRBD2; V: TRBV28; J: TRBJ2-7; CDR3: CASSRLAGRYEQYF; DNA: TGTGCCAGCAGTAGACTAGCGGGGAGGTACGAGCAGTACTTC
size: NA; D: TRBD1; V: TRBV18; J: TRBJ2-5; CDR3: CASSPDPGQGLETQYF; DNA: TGTGCCAGCTCACCAGATCCGGGACAGGGTTTGGAGACCCAGTACTTC
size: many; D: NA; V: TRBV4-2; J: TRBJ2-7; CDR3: CASSQAIGREKSYGYEQYF; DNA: TGTGCCAGCAGCCAAGCGATCGGCAGGGAGAAGTCTTACGGATACGAGCAGTACTTC
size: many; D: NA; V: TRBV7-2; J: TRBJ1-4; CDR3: CASAPMATNEKLFF; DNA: TGTGCCAGCGCGCCCATGGCAACTAATGAAAAACTGTTTTTT
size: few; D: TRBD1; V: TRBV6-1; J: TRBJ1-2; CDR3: CASRMLGQGGYGYTF; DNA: TGTGCCAGCAGGATGCTGGGACAGGGGGGTTATGGCTACACCTTC
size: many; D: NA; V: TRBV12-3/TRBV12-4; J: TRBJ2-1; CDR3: CASTRVYNEQFF; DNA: TGTGCCAGCACAAGGGTTTACAATGAGCAGTTCTTC
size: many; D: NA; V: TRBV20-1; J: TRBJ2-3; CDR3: CSATSGPSSTDTQYF; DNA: TGCAGTGCTACGAGCGGACCGAGCAGCACAGATACGCAGTATTTT
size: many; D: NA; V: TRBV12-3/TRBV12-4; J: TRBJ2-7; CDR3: CASRARVYEQYF; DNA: TGTGCCAGCCGAGCCAGGGTTTACGAGCAGTACTTC
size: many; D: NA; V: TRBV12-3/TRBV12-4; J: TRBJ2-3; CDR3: CASSLGQTTDTQYF; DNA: TGTGCCAGCAGTTTAGGTCAGACCACAGATACGCAGTATTTT
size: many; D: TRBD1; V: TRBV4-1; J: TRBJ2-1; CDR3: CASSSQGEAYNEQFF; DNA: TGCGCCAGCAGCAGTCAGGGGGAAGCCTACAATGAGCAGTTCTTC
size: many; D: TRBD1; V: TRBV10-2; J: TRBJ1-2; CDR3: CASSAGTGNYGYTF; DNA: TGCGCCAGCAGTGCCGGGACAGGGAACTATGGCTACACCTTC
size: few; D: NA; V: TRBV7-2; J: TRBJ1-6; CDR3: CASSLTYNSPLHF; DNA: TGTGCCAGCAGCTTAACCTATAATTCACCCCTCCACTTT
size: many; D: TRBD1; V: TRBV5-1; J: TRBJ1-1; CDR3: CASSWIPGQGAIRTEAFF; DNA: TGCGCCAGCAGCTGGATTCCGGGACAGGGGGCAATTAGGACTGAAGCTTTCTTT
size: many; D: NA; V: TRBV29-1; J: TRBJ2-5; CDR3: CSVGGLSGTQYF; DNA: TGCAGCGTTGGTGGACTCTCCGGGACCCAGTACTTC
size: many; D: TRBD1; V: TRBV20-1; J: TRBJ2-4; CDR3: CSARGQGVAKNIQYF; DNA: TGCAGTGCTCGTGGACAGGGGGTAGCCAAAAACATTCAGTACTTC
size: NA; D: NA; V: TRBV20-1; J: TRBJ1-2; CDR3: CSGNRDAYGYTF; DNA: TGCAGTGGTAACAGGGATGCCTATGGCTACACCTTC
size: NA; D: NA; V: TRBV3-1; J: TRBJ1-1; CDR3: CASSQRGSHTEAFF; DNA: TGTGCCAGCAGCCAGCGGGGATCCCACACTGAAGCTTTCTTT
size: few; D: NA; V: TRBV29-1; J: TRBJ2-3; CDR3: CSVDSPPGDTQYF; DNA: TGCAGCGTTGATAGTCCCCCAGGGGATACGCAGTATTTT
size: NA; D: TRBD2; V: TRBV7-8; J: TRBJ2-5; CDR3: CASSLRTSGGQKETQYF; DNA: TGTGCCAGCAGCTTAAGGACTAGCGGGGGGCAAAAAGAGACCCAGTACTTC
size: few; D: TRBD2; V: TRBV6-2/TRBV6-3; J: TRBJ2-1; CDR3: CASSYLAVYNEQFF; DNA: TGTGCCAGCAGTTACCTAGCGGTATACAATGAGCAGTTCTTC
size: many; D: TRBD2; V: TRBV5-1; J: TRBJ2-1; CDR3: CASSRGGGYDEQFF; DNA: TGCGCCAGCTCCCGTGGGGGGGGTTACGATGAGCAGTTCTTC
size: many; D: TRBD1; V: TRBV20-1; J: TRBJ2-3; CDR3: CSAPNYRGRTDTQYF; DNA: TGCAGTGCTCCGAATTACAGGGGGCGCACAGATACGCAGTATTTT